Reported below is one T cell receptor beta chain. The record originates from a study of Ad26.COV2.S vaccination and SARS-CoV-2 variants. The table came from immunoSEQ multiplex PCR; TCRdb's copy has only in-frame clones and leaves some out. The data hold 300,000 to 350,000 clones, with 85% to 90% observed a single time. As to treatment: 15 to 20 received Ad26.COV2.S at low or high dose, single or two shots; roughly 5 received placebo; per-sample allocation not given. All samples were drawn on day 63, counting from the first vaccine or placebo injection. Specimen: peripheral blood, collected in a trial of Ad26.COV2.S vaccine versus placebo. The sequence came from a person between 18 and 59 years old who received the Ad26.COV2.S COVID-19 vaccine or a placebo.

CDR3 DNA sequence: TGTGCCAGTAGCTATTTTGGGACGGTAGGCAATCAGCCCCAGCATTTT. Protein: CASSYFGTVGNQPQHF. This chain joins TRBV19 and TRBJ1-5, with D possibly being TRBD1 (5 bases). Trimming pared 6 bases from V and 2 bases from J, leaving 17 bases between. Germline V gene lookup returns CDR1 LNHDA and CDR2 SQIVND (reference sequence). The CDR3 runs to 16 residues.